This T cell receptor beta chain was captured by sequencing in a study of blood T cell repertoires in COVID-19. Study details: The study drew acute and convalescent COVID-19 samples from the United States, Italy and Spain.

Measured with immunoSEQ multiplex PCR; TCRdb has only the in-frame clones, and not every one. The sample lists 450,000 or so clones, roughly 87% occurring once. V was pared by 0 bases and J by 2 bases, with 5 bases between. The germline V gene has CDR1 SGHAT and CDR2 FQNNGV. The CDR3 has 14 amino acids. Each participant's cohort was designated according to participant-reported clinical history. The chain employs TRBV11-2 and TRBJ1-5; no reliable D call. The TCR sequence derives from a man in his late teens or twenties who had recovered from COVID-19. The sequenced sample consisted of PBMCs or T cells enriched from blood (not recorded which). The CDR3 sequence is CASSLDLGNQPQHF. CDR3 DNA sequence: TGTGCCAGCAGCTTAGATCTAGGCAATCAGCCCCAGCATTTT.